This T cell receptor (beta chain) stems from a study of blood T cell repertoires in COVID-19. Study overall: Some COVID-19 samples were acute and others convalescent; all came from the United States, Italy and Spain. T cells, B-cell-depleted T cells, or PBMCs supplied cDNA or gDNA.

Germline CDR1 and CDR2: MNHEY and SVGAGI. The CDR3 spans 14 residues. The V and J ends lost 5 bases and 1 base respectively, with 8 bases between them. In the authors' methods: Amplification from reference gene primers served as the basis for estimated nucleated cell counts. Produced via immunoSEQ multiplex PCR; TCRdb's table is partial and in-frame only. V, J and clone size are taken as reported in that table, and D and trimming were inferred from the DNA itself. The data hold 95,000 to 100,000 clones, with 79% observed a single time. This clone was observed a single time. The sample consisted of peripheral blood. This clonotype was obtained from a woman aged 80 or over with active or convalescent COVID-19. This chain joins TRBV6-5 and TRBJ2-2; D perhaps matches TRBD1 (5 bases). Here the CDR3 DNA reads TGTGCCAGCAGTACTCAGGGGAACACCGGGGAGCTGTTTTTT. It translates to CASSTQGNTGELFF.